These 22 T cell receptor beta chains were sequenced from one sample in a study of T cell clonality in common variable immunodeficiency. For these TCRs, the target antigens are not known. Findings and caveats of the study: Fewer deletions and N-nucleotide insertions were reportedly seen in common variable immunodeficiency TCR beta sequences.

The protocol was immunoSEQ multiplex PCR, while the TCRdb copy is restricted to in-frame clones and leaves out a portion. This sample carries about 16,000 clones, none of them present only once. Sequencing input: peripheral blood mononuclear cells. These receptors all stem from a human donor with common variable immunodeficiency.

This clone showed up many times. The chain's CDR3 is CSARGGASLTDTQYF. CDR3 DNA (partial): TGCAGTGCTAGAGGCGGGGCCTCCCTCACAGATACG. V and J are TRBV20-1 and TRBJ2-3; perhaps TRBD2 as D (6 bases). The read stops 3 residues short of the end of the CDR3; the missing end is completed from the germline J gene. The CDR3 loop spans 15 amino acids. Germline-derived CDR1 and CDR2 are DFQATT and SNEGSKA (reference sequence). Trimming cost V 1 base and J 2 bases, with 13 bases left between them.

In regard to this clone: The CDR3 end lies 3 residues beyond the end of the read and is filled in from the germline J gene. The same CDR3 also results from other DNA sequences found in this sample. The chain combines TRBV7-2 with TRBJ2-7; unclear D gene. Trimming took off 1 base at V and 3 bases at J, with 7 bases between the two ends. Looked up from germline, CDR1 is SGHTA and CDR2 is FQGNSA. The CDR3 is made up of 13 amino acids. The chain's CDR3 is CASSLVADYEQYF. CDR3 bases read: TGTGCCAGCAGCTTAGTGGCAGACTACGAG.

Remarks on this clone: The DNA ends 3 residues before the CDR3 does, and the rest of the CDR3 is filled in from the germline J gene. This chain links TRBV7-9 with TRBJ2-5; D not certain. The V gene's germline CDR1 is SEHNR and CDR2 FQNEAQ (reference sequence). The CDR3 has 14 residues. Trimming cost V 1 base and J 5 bases, with 11 bases left between them. The CDR3 sequence: CASSLDSGFETQYF. Partial CDR3 DNA: TGTGCCAGCAGCTTAGACTCAGGCTTTGAGACC.

This clone occurred many times. The junction departs from germline at one end; a sequencing error may be responsible. The read halts 3 residues ahead of the CDR3 end, with the missing end drawn from the germline J gene. The chain links TRBV7-8 to TRBJ2-3; 8 bases agree with TRBD2. The CDR3 has 16 amino acids. Looked up from germline, CDR1 is SGHVS and CDR2 is FQNEAQ. The CDR3 sequence is CASRLARSGGADTQYF. The covered CDR3 bases are TGTGCCAGCAGATTAGCGAGGAGCGGGGGAGCAGATACG.

Many counts were recorded for this clone. Here the CDR3 reads CASSAGGQPQHF. CDR3 bases read: TGTGCCAGCAGCGCGGGGGGGCAGCCC. The chain combines TRBV7-2 with TRBJ1-5; D perhaps matches TRBD1 (5 bases). The read halts 3 residues ahead of the CDR3 end, with the missing end drawn from the germline J gene. The V gene's germline CDR1 is SGHTA and CDR2 FQGNSA. The CDR3 is made up of 12 amino acids. Deletions cut 5 bases from V and 7 bases from J, with 9 bases between.

This clone was picked up a small number of times. The read terminates 3 residues before the CDR3 end, so the remaining end is supplied by the germline J gene. The chain joins TRBV5-1 to TRBJ2-6; D is ambiguous. V was clipped by 9 bases and J by 0 bases, with 10 bases between them. The CDR3 has 14 residues. Per germline, CDR1 SGHRS and CDR2 YFSETQ. CDR3 sequence reads: CANSHDSGANVLTF. The CDR3 bases that were read are TGCGCCAACTCCCACGACTCTGGGGCCAACGTC. Using reference TRBV5-1 and TRBJ2-6 for the parts outside the CDR3, the full variable domain is KAGVTQTPRYLIKTRGQQVTLSCSPISGHRSVSWYQQTPGQGLQFLFEYFSETQRNKGNFPGRFSGRQFSNSRSEMNVSTLELGDSALYLCANSHDSGANVLTFGAGSRLTVL.

This clone appeared a few times. The read stops 3 residues short of the end of the CDR3; the missing end is completed from the germline J gene. The rearrangement joins TRBV7-2 to TRBJ2-2, with D maybe TRBD1 (5 bases). V lost 1 base, J lost 6 bases, and 6 bases lay in between. Per germline, CDR1 SGHTA and CDR2 FQGNSA. The CDR3 extends over 13 amino acids. The CDR3 DNA, read in part, is TGTGCCAGCAGCTTAGTAGGGGCCGGGGAG. Its translation is CASSLVGAGE. The whole CDR3 sequence reads CASSLVGAGELFF.

The sample holds a few counts of this clone. CDR3 sequence: CAIPWESGANEQFF. The CDR3 DNA, read in part, is TGTGCCATCCCGTGGGAAAGCGGGGCCAATGAG. The chain couples TRBV19 to TRBJ2-1; 7 nucleotides line up with TRBD2. The read is 3 residues too short to cover the CDR3 end, so that end is filled in from the germline J gene. The CDR3 extends over 14 amino acids. The J segment lost 6 bases and the V segment lost 10 bases, leaving 12 bases of the junction unmatched. Germline values: CDR1 LNHDA, CDR2 SQIVND (reference sequence).

This clone was recorded many times. The observed sequence ends 3 residues before the CDR3 terminus, with the missing tail filled in from the germline J gene. The V call is TRBV5-1, the J call TRBJ1-2; D is possibly TRBD1 (5 bases). Per the germline V gene, CDR1 is SGHRS and CDR2 is YFSETQ. The V and J ends lost 4 bases and 3 bases respectively, with 19 bases between them. This CDR3 is 16 amino acids long. This chain's CDR3 is CASSGGDRSGDYGYTF. Incomplete CDR3 DNA: TGCGCCAGCAGCGGGGGGGACCGATCGGGGGACTATGGC.

This clone was seen many times. The sequence runs out 3 residues before the end of the CDR3; the remainder is reconstructed from the germline J gene. This rearrangement joins TRBV20-1 to TRBJ2-2; 9 nucleotides match TRBD2. The CDR3 spans 13 residues. CDR1 DFQATT and CDR2 SNEGSKA come from the germline V gene (reference sequence). V gave up 6 bases and J gave up 6 bases; unmatched junction bases: 5. The sequenced part of the CDR3 DNA is TGCAGTGCCCCGGGACTAGCCGCCGGGGAG. Translating gives CSAPGLAAGE. In full, the CDR3 reads CSAPGLAAGELFF.

Regarding this clone: Read sequence stops 3 residues before the CDR3 end, and the germline J gene provides the missing end. The rearrangement links TRBV2 to TRBJ2-3; the match to TRBD2 covers 8 bases. Germline V lookup: CDR1 SNHLY, CDR2 FYNNEI. The CDR3 spans 16 residues. V gave up 1 base and J gave up 1 base; unmatched junction bases: 4. The chain's CDR3 is CASSEESSGGTDTQYF. CDR3 DNA, as far as it was read: TGTGCCAGCAGTGAAGAGAGTAGCGGGGGCACAGATACG. The full variable domain, rest sourced from reference TRBV2 and TRBJ2-3, is EPEVTQTPSHQVTQMGQEVILRCVPISNHLYFYWYRQILGQKVEFLVSFYNNEISEKSEIFDDQFSVERPDGSNFTLKIRSTKLEDSAMYFCASSEESSGGTDTQYFGPGTRLTVL.

This clone was seen only a few times. Coverage ceases 3 residues before the CDR3 finishes, and the germline J gene fills in the end. The chain carries TRBV7-6 and TRBJ2-5, with 10 bases fitting TRBD1. V trimming: 3 bases; J trimming: 4 bases; junction bases outside the gene matches: 8. Per the germline V gene, CDR1 is SGHVS and CDR2 is FNYEAQ. There are 16 residues in the CDR3. The CDR3: CASSFSQRTGGETQYF. The CDR3 bases that were read are TGTGCCAGCAGCTTCTCTCAGAGGACAGGGGGAGAGACC.

This clone was recorded at least ten times. The CDR3 is cut off 3 residues early in the read; its end comes from the germline J gene. The chain uses TRBV5-6 and TRBJ2-5, with 7 bases aligning to TRBD1. CDR1 is SGHDT and CDR2 is YYEEEE in the germline V gene. The CDR3 sequence is 11 residues long. Unmatched junction bases numbered 1, after V lost 4 bases and J lost 7 bases. CDR3 in amino acids: CASSEGATQYF. Incomplete CDR3 DNA: TGTGCCAGCAGCGAGGGGGCGACC.

This clone was counted at least ten times. The sequenced fragment ends 3 residues before the CDR3 boundary, so the rest is inferred from the germline J gene. The V call is TRBV2, the J call TRBJ1-1, with D unresolved. The CDR3 runs 12 residues. Germline assignment: CDR1 SNHLY and CDR2 FYNNEI. The V end was cut by 4 bases, the J end by 6 bases, with 9 bases between. CDR3 loop: CASSVVGSEAFF. The sequenced CDR3 bases are TGTGCCAGCAGTGTGGTAGGGTCTGAA.

This clone appeared many times. The DNA ends 3 residues before the CDR3 does, and the rest of the CDR3 is filled in from the germline J gene. The J gene is TRBJ2-1, the V gene TRBV18; TRBD1 might be the D (5 bases). This CDR3 has 15 residues. Germline CDR1 KGHSH, CDR2 LQKENI. The V gene lost 4 bases and the J gene lost 4 bases, with 14 bases spanning the gap. The CDR3: CASSQGSTTYNEQFF. CDR3 DNA (partial): TGTGCCAGCTCACAGGGGTCAACTACTTACAATGAG. The full variable domain, rest sourced from reference TRBV18 and TRBJ2-1, is NAGVMQNPRHLVRRRGQEARLRCSPMKGHSHVYWYRQLPEEGLKFMVYLQKENIIDESGMPKERFSAEFPKEGPSILRIQQVVRGDSAAYFCASSQGSTTYNEQFFGPGTRLTVL.

This clone has ten or more counts. The read stops 3 residues short of the end of the CDR3; the missing end is completed from the germline J gene. This chain connects TRBV27 to TRBJ2-5; 9 bases are shared with TRBD2. CDR1 is MNHEY, CDR2 SMNVEV, per germline (reference sequence). This CDR3 spans 14 amino acids. V lost 5 bases and J lost 2; bases outside the gene matches: 3. Partial CDR3 DNA: TGTGCCAGCAGTCGGACTAGCGCACAAGAGACC. Residues: CASSRTSAQET. The whole CDR3 is CASSRTSAQETQYF.

In its sample, this clone was seen many times. The read ends 3 residues before the CDR3 terminus; that terminus is restored from the germline J gene. The rearrangement uses TRBV10-3 and TRBJ1-1, with D possibly matching TRBD1 (6 bases). V lost 2 bases and J 1 base, leaving 11 bases between the germline ends. Looked up from germline, CDR1 is ENHRY and CDR2 is SYGVKD. This CDR3 region has 15 residues. CDR3 loop: CAISETGQTNTEAFF. The part of the CDR3 DNA that was read is TGTGCCATCAGTGAGACTGGACAGACGAACACTGAA.

This clone appeared a few times. The read terminates 3 residues ahead of where the CDR3 ends, so the germline J gene completes it. The chain carries TRBV13 and TRBJ2-1, with 12 positions matching TRBD2. Germline V gene data show CDR1 as PRHDT and CDR2 as FYEKMQ (reference sequence). Losses at the gene ends were 7 bases for V and 6 bases for J; bases not matched to a gene: 1. This CDR3 comprises 13 residues. CDR3 in amino acids: CASTSGRANEQFF. The CDR3 DNA, read in part, is TGTGCCAGCACTAGCGGGAGGGCCAATGAG.

The table lists this clone with many counts. Coverage ceases 3 residues before the CDR3 finishes, and the germline J gene fills in the end. The rearrangement uses TRBV19 and TRBJ2-5; possibly TRBD2 for D (6 bases). CDR3 length equals 13 residues. Trimming pared 3 bases from V and 5 bases from J, leaving 10 bases between. From germline, CDR1 is LNHDA and CDR2 SQIVND (reference sequence). The CDR3 region is CASSINGGETQYF. CDR3 DNA, as far as it was read: TGTGCCAGTAGTATCAATGGGGGGGAGACC.

This clone showed up just a few times. CDR3 DNA, as far as it was read: TGTGCCAGCAGCCGGGCTACAGGGGGCTTCACTGAA. It encodes CASSRATGGFTE. The CDR3 in its entirety is CASSRATGGFTEAFF. This chain uses TRBV7-9 with TRBJ1-1; 9 nucleotides match TRBD1. Read data end 3 residues before the CDR3 end; the end is taken from the germline J gene. The germline V gene has CDR1 SEHNR and CDR2 FQNEAQ (reference sequence). The V segment lost 5 bases and the J segment 4 bases; nucleotides outside the gene matches: 8. The length of the CDR3 is 15 residues.

This clone was observed a few times. The CDR3 goes on 3 residues after the read ends, and that part is filled in from the germline J gene. The rearrangement uses TRBV19 and TRBJ1-3, with D maybe TRBD1 (5 bases). Trimming left V 10 bases short and J 0 bases short, with 10 bases between. The CDR3 extends over 13 amino acids. Germline V gene sequence: CDR1 LNHDA, CDR2 SQIVND (reference sequence). CDR3 sequence: CATPDNSGNTIYF. CDR3 DNA (partial): TGTGCCACCCCGGACAACTCTGGAAACACC.

A few counts support this clone. The read terminates 3 residues ahead of where the CDR3 ends, so the germline J gene completes it. The rearrangement joins TRBV6-1 to TRBJ2-7, with D uncertain. The CDR3 is 16 amino acids. Trimming removed 4 bases from V and 0 bases from J, with 16 bases in between. From germline, CDR1 is MNHNS and CDR2 SASEGT. This CDR3 reads CASSGQRLLSSYEQYF. CDR3 bases read: TGTGCCAGCAGTGGGCAGAGACTCCTGAGCTCCTACGAG.